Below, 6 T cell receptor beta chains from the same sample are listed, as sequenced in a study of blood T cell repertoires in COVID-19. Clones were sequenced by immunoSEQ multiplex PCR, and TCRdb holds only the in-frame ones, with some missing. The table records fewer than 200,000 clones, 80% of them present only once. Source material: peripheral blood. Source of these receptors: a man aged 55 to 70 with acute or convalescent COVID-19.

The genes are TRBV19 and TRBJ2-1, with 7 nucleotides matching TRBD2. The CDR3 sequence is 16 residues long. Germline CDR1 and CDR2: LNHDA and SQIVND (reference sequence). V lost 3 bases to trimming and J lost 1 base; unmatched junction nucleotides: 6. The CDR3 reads CASSMYTGGSYNEQFF. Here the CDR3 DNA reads TGTGCCAGTAGTATGTACACGGGAGGTTCCTACAATGAGCAGTTCTTC.

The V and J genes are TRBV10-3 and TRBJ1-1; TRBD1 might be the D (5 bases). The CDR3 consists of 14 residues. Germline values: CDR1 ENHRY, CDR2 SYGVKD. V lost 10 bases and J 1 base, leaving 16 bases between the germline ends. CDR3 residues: CATAGGIPNTEAFF. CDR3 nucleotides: TGTGCCACCGCCGGGGGGATTCCGAACACTGAAGCTTTCTTT.

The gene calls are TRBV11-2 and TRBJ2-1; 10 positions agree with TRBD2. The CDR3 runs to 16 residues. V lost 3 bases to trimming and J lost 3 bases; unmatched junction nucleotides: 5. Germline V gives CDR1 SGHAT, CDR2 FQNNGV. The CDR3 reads CASSFQRLAGYNEQFF. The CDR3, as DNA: TGTGCCAGCAGCTTCCAGCGACTAGCGGGCTACAATGAGCAGTTCTTC.

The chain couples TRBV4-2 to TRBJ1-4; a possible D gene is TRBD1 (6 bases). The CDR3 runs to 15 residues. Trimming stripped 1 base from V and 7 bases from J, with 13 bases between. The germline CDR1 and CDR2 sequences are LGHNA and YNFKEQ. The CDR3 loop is CASSQARTATEKLFF. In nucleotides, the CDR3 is TGTGCCAGCAGCCAAGCTCGGACAGCAACTGAAAAACTGTTTTTT.

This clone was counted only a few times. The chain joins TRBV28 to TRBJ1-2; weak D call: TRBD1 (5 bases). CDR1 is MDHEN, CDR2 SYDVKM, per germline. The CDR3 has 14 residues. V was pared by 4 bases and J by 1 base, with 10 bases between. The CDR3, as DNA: TGTGCCAGCAGTTCGACAGAGTTTAACTATGGCTACACCTTC. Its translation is CASSSTEFNYGYTF.

In nucleotides, the CDR3 is TGTGCCAGCAGCCAAGATGCGGGAGCCAACTATGGCTACACCTTC. Translating gives CASSQDAGANYGYTF. J is TRBJ1-2 and V is TRBV3-1 (or the pseudogene TRBV3-2); no reliable D call. The V and J ends lost 0 bases and 2 bases respectively, with 10 bases between them. The CDR3 length is 15 residues. Germline V gene sequence: CDR1 LGHDT, CDR2 YNNKEL (reference sequence).